The entry below gives a single T cell receptor (beta chain) sequence along with its context. The sample comes from a study of radiotherapy plus CTLA-4 blockade in lung cancer. Background on the study: Among patients, about 17% showed objective responses, and around 30% had disease control.

Chemo-refractory metastatic non-small-cell lung cancer patients underwent focal radiation alongside CTLA-4 blockade with ipilimumab. Profiling relied on immunoSEQ multiplex PCR, and the TCRdb table lists in-frame clones only, not all of them. The sample yields approximately 37,000 clones, about 70% seen once. This sequence originates from a human donor with non-small cell lung cancer who had stable disease on radiotherapy plus ipilimumab. The sample here was peripheral blood, taken from a patient treated with radiotherapy plus ipilimumab.

CDR3 loop: CASSPRTASTDTQYF. The CDR3, as DNA: TGTGCCAGCAGCCCCCGGACAGCGTCCACAGATACGCAGTATTTT. The chain uses TRBV11-3 and TRBJ2-3; possible D gene TRBD1, 6 bases. CDR1 SGHNT and CDR2 YENEEA come from the germline V gene. Deletions cut 5 bases from V and 2 bases from J, with 14 bases between. This CDR3 is 15 amino acids long.